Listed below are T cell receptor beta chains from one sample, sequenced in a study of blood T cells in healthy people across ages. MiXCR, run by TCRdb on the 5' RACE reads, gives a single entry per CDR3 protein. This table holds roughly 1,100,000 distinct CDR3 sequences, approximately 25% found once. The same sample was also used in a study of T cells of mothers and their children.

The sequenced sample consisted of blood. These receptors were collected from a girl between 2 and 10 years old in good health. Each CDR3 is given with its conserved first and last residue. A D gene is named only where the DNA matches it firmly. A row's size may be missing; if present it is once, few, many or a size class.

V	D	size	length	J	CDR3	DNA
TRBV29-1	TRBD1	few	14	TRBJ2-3	CSVQITGGGDTQYF	TGCAGCGTGCAGATCACAGGGGGAGGAGATACGCAGTATTTT
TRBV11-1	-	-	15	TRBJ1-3	CASSASPGTGNTIYF	TGTGCCAGCAGCGCCTCCCCAGGGACCGGAAACACCATATATTTT
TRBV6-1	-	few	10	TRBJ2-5	CANGEETQYF	TGTGCCAACGGGGAAGAGACCCAGTACTTC
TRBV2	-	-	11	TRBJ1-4	CASSEAAERFF	TGTGCCAGCAGTGAAGCGGCGGAGAGGTTTTTT
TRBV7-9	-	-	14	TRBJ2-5	CASGLTLSGETQYF	TGTGCCAGCGGTCTCACCCTATCGGGAGAGACCCAGTACTTC
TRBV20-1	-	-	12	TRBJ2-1	CSAGPPVNEQFF	TGCAGTGCTGGCCCTCCGGTGAATGAGCAGTTCTTC
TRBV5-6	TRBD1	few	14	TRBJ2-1	CASSRQGDYNEQFF	TGTGCCAGCAGCAGACAGGGCGACTACAATGAGCAGTTCTTC
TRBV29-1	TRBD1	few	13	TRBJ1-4	CSVEGQGLEKLFF	TGCAGCGTTGAGGGACAGGGGCTGGAAAAACTGTTTTTT
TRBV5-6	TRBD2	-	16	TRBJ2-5	CASSRASGGFKETQYF	TGTGCCAGCAGCAGAGCTAGCGGGGGGTTCAAAGAGACCCAGTACTTC
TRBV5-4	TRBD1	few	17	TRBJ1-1	CASSAGGAGTVNSEAFF	TGTGCCAGCAGCGCCGGGGGGGCCGGGACAGTTAATTCAGAAGCTTTCTTT
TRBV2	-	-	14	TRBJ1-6	CASRYLSGNSPLHF	TGTGCCAGCAGGTACTTAAGTGGGAATTCACCCCTCCACTTT
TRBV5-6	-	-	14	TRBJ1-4	CASSLSLNGEKLFF	TGTGCCAGCAGCTTAAGCCTAAACGGGGAAAAACTGTTTTTT
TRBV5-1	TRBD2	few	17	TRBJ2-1	CASSPGLAGGDYNEQFF	TGCGCCAGCAGCCCCGGACTAGCGGGAGGCGACTACAATGAGCAGTTCTTC
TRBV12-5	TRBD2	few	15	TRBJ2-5	CASGTPLAGEETQYF	TGTGCTAGTGGTACCCCCCTAGCGGGAGAGGAGACCCAGTACTTC
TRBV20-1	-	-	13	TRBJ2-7	CSADAPNRDEQYF	TGCAGTGCCGACGCCCCGAACCGGGACGAGCAGTACTTC
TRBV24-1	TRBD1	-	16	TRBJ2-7	CATSGTTTGGSYEQYF	TGTGCCACCAGCGGTACCACGACAGGGGGCTCCTACGAGCAGTACTTC
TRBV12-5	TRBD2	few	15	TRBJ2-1	CASGLTVAGATEQFF	TGTGCTAGCGGTTTGACTGTAGCGGGAGCAACTGAGCAGTTCTTC
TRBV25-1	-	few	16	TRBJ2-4	CASSPSRGGYLNIQYF	TGTGCCAGCAGCCCCTCAAGGGGAGGCTACCTAAACATTCAGTACTTC
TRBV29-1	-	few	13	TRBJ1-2	CSVSGSHNNGYTF	TGCAGCGTTTCTGGCAGCCATAACAATGGCTACACCTTC
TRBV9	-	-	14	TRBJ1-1	CASSPQMRQLEAFF	TGTGCCAGCAGCCCCCAAATGAGGCAGCTTGAAGCTTTCTTT